Below, 28 T cell receptor beta chains from the same sample are listed, as sequenced in a study of blood T cell repertoires in COVID-19. Measured with immunoSEQ multiplex PCR; TCRdb has only the in-frame clones, and not every one. The data contain about 40,000 clones, 60% to 80% of them singletons. The sequenced sample was peripheral blood. The receptors were sampled from a woman between 65 and 79 years old with acute or convalescent COVID-19.

V usage is TRBV27 and J usage is TRBJ2-2; D is possibly TRBD2 (6 bases). This CDR3 has 16 amino acids. The V gene lost 0 bases and the J gene lost 4 bases, with 12 bases spanning the gap. From germline, CDR1 is MNHEY and CDR2 SMNVEV (reference sequence). The CDR3 spells CASSLSGTWTTGELFF. CDR3 sequence (DNA): TGTGCCAGCAGTTTATCGGGGACTTGGACCACCGGGGAGCTGTTTTTT.

The V call is TRBV3-1 (or the pseudogene TRBV3-2), the J call TRBJ1-4, with D possibly matching TRBD1 (5 bases). With 3 bases removed from V and 7 bases from J, the gap between germline ends came to 12 bases. Germline V gene sequence: CDR1 LGHDT, CDR2 YNNKEL (reference sequence). CDR3 length equals 14 residues. This CDR3 is CASSQKGHFEKLFF. The CDR3 nucleotides are TGTGCCAGCAGCCAGAAGGGGCACTTTGAAAAACTGTTTTTT.

V is TRBV7-2 and J is TRBJ2-7, with D perhaps matching TRBD2 (6 bases). The CDR3 totals 14 residues. Per the germline V gene, CDR1 is SGHTA and CDR2 is FQGNSA. Trimming took off 1 base at V and 2 bases at J, with 9 bases between the two ends. In nucleotides, the CDR3 is TGTGCCAGCAGCTTAGAGTCGGGAGCCTACGAGCAGTACTTC. Its protein is CASSLESGAYEQYF.

This clone was seen a single time. The chain recombines TRBV7-9 with TRBJ1-1, with TRBD1 identical over 8 bases. This CDR3 contains 15 residues. Germline CDR1 SEHNR, CDR2 FQNEAQ (reference sequence). V shed 4 bases and J 5 bases; nucleotides not matched to a gene: 9. The CDR3 is CASSSPAGGKTEAFF. Here the CDR3 DNA reads TGTGCCAGCAGCTCCCCGGCAGGGGGCAAAACTGAAGCTTTCTTT.

The V gene is TRBV7-8, the J gene TRBJ1-4; 11 nucleotides line up with TRBD1. Unmatched junction bases numbered 10, after V lost 3 bases and J lost 7 bases. CDR3 length equals 17 residues. Germline assignment: CDR1 SGHVS and CDR2 FQNEAQ. The DNA for the CDR3 is TGTGCCAGCAGCTTCGGGGCGGCGGGACAGGGGGGTGAAAAACTGTTTTTT. Its protein product is CASSFGAAGQGGEKLFF.

This clone has only a few counts. V is TRBV7-9 and J is TRBJ1-2; D might be TRBD1 (6 bases). Trimming pared 3 bases from V and 8 bases from J, leaving 16 bases between. CDR3 size: 14 residues. Germline V lookup: CDR1 SEHNR, CDR2 FQNEAQ (reference sequence). Written as DNA, the CDR3 is TGTGCCAGCAGCTTTGACAGGATATCTGGCGGCTACACCTTC. This gives the protein CASSFDRISGGYTF. Filled out from reference TRBV7-9 and TRBJ1-2, the complete variable domain reads DTGVSQNPRHKITKRGQNVTFRCDPISEHNRLYWYRQTLGQGPEFLTYFQNEAQLEKSRLLSDRFSAERPKGSFSTLEIQRTEQGDSAMYLCASSFDRISGGYTFGSGTRLTVV.

V gene TRBV21-1 combines with J gene TRBJ2-7; the table calls TRBD2, which could not be checked here. TRBV21-1 is assigned pseudogene status. This CDR3 is 17 amino acids long. DNA for the CDR3: TGTGCCAGCAGCACCAAAGGGAGGGGCACGGATTCCTACGAGCAGTACTTC. Translating gives CASSTKGRGTDSYEQYF.

This clone was detected only a few times. The V call is TRBV28, the J call TRBJ1-6; possible D gene TRBD1, 5 bases. This CDR3 comprises 14 residues. Trimming cost V 8 bases and J 7 bases, with 15 bases left between them. Germline CDR1 reads MDHEN; CDR2 reads SYDVKM. The DNA of the CDR3 is TGTGCCAGCGGGGTGGAAAGGGGAAATTCACCCCTCCACTTT. Its translation is CASGVERGNSPLHF.

This clone was detected only a few times. At the DNA level, this CDR3 is encoded by other sequences in the same sample as well. This chain uses TRBV19 with TRBJ2-3; D ambiguous. CDR1 and CDR2 from the germline V gene are LNHDA and SQIVND (reference sequence). V lost 3 bases to trimming and J lost 1 base, with 5 bases between them. The CDR3 sequence is 13 residues long. Written as DNA, the CDR3 is TGTGCCAGTAGTATGAGCGGCACAGATACGCAGTATTTT. Residues: CASSMSGTDTQYF.

The chain has TRBV6-5 and TRBJ1-3; possibly TRBD1 for D (5 bases). Per the germline V gene, CDR1 is MNHEY and CDR2 is SVGAGI. V lost 3 bases, J lost 2 bases, and 11 bases lay in between. This CDR3 comprises 15 residues. The CDR3 DNA is TGTGCCAGCAGTTATCAAGGGGTAGCTGGAAACACCATATATTTT. Translated, it gives CASSYQGVAGNTIYF.

The chain employs TRBV4-3 and TRBJ2-7; D is uncertain. Trimming pared 0 bases from V and 2 bases from J, leaving 14 bases between. Germline V CDR1 and CDR2: LGHNA, YSLEER. This CDR3 is 16 amino acids long. Here the CDR3 reads CASSQDYSRNAYEQYF. Here the CDR3 DNA reads TGCGCCAGCAGCCAAGATTATAGTAGAAATGCCTACGAGCAGTACTTC.

This clone appeared a few times. The chain has TRBV5-1 and TRBJ1-1; D is perhaps TRBD1 (6 bases). V lost 0 bases and J 2 bases, leaving 11 bases between the germline ends. From germline, CDR1 is SGHRS and CDR2 YFSETQ. The CDR3 covers 15 residues. The CDR3 protein is CASSLATGRNTEAFF. The CDR3 nucleotides are TGCGCCAGCAGCTTGGCAACAGGGCGAAACACTGAAGCTTTCTTT.

J is TRBJ1-4 and V is TRBV4-1; D remains unclear. The length of the CDR3 is 17 residues. The V and J ends lost 4 bases and 0 bases respectively, with 15 bases between them. The germline V gene encodes CDR1 MGHRA and CDR2 YSYEKL. CDR3 amino acids: CASSPPQQWATNEKLFF. The DNA of the CDR3 is TGCGCCAGCAGCCCGCCACAGCAGTGGGCAACTAATGAAAAACTGTTTTTT.

The chain combines TRBV14 with TRBJ1-1, with D uncertain. Trimming left V 3 bases short and J 6 bases short, with 17 bases between. Germline CDR1 is SGHDN and CDR2 is FVKESK. The CDR3 has 15 residues. The CDR3 bases are TGTGCCAGCAGCCAGAGACGGCAGGCCGCCGCTGAAGCTTTCTTT. Translation: CASSQRRQAAAEAFF. The full variable domain, its missing parts supplied by reference TRBV14 and TRBJ1-1, is EAGVTQFPSHSVIEKGQTVTLRCDPISGHDNLYWYRRVMGKEIKFLLHFVKESKQDESGMPNNRFLAERTGGTYSTLKVQPAELEDSGVYFCASSQRRQAAAEAFFGQGTRLTVV.

The genes are TRBV11-2 and TRBJ2-2, with a weak D call TRBD2 (5 bases). Germline assignment: CDR1 SGHAT and CDR2 FQNNGV. This CDR3 has 14 amino acids. The ends were cut back, 5 bases at V and 6 bases at J, with 13 bases in the middle. CDR3 region: CASSPGKFPGELFF. In DNA form, the CDR3 reads TGTGCCAGCAGCCCCGGGAAGTTCCCCGGGGAGCTGTTTTTT.

The rearrangement links TRBV7-9 to TRBJ2-1; 8 bases fit TRBD2. The CDR3 runs to 17 residues. V was pared by 5 bases and J by 0 bases, with 9 bases of the junction left unmatched. Germline-derived CDR1 and CDR2 are SEHNR and FQNEAQ (reference sequence). CDR3 DNA sequence: TGTGCCAGCAGCCAGAGCTTACTAGCGGACTCCTACAATGAGCAGTTCTTC. This codes for CASSQSLLADSYNEQFF.

V is TRBV5-4 and J is TRBJ2-1; possible D gene TRBD2, 7 bases. Trimming shortened V by 4 bases and J by 4 bases, and 18 bases separated the two germline ends. The V gene's germline CDR1 is SGHNT and CDR2 YYREEE (reference sequence). The CDR3 loop spans 16 amino acids. The CDR3 spells CASSPGEGDPYNEQFF. CDR3 in DNA: TGTGCCAGCAGCCCAGGGGAGGGGGACCCTTACAATGAGCAGTTCTTC.

V usage is TRBV7-8 and J usage is TRBJ2-7; perhaps TRBD2 as D (5 bases). The germline V gene encodes CDR1 SGHVS and CDR2 FQNEAQ. The length of the CDR3 is 11 residues. V was clipped by 9 bases and J by 4 bases, with 10 bases between them. CDR3 coding DNA: TGTGCCAGTCGCGGGCGATACGAGCAGTACTTC. Encoded protein: CASRGRYEQYF.

The sample holds a few counts of this clone. The chain uses TRBV28 and TRBJ1-5; TRBD1 is a possible D gene (6 bases). Trimming took off 5 bases at V and 3 bases at J, with 14 bases between the two ends. The CDR3 consists of 15 residues. The V gene's germline CDR1 is MDHEN and CDR2 SYDVKM. The DNA for the CDR3 is TGTGCCAGCAGTCGCCGGGGGGGGGCCAATCAGCCCCAGCATTTT. It translates to CASSRRGGANQPQHF.

The chain recombines TRBV27 with TRBJ1-4; 12 positions match TRBD1. CDR1 is MNHEY, CDR2 SMNVEV, per germline (reference sequence). The CDR3 is 17 residues long. With V trimmed by 5 bases and J by 7 bases, 11 bases remained unmatched. In DNA form, the CDR3 reads TGTGCCAGCAGTCGCCCCGGGACAGGGGGCGCGCTTGAAAAACTGTTTTTT. Translation gives CASSRPGTGGALEKLFF.

The rearrangement uses TRBV11-2 and TRBJ1-4; no definite D call. V lost 5 bases and J 6 bases, leaving 16 bases between the germline ends. The CDR3 is made up of 15 amino acids. Germline loops: CDR1 SGHAT, CDR2 FQNNGV. The CDR3 DNA is TGTGCCAGCAGCCTAAGAGCGGCCAACCATGAAAAACTGTTTTTT. Translated, it gives CASSLRAANHEKLFF. Based on the CDR3 plus reference TRBV11-2 and TRBJ1-4, the full variable domain is EAGVAQSPRYKIIEKRQSVAFWCNPISGHATLYWYQQILGQGPKLLIQFQNNGVVDDSQLPKDRFSAERLKGVDSTLKIQPAKLEDSAVYLCASSLRAANHEKLFFGSGTQLSVL.

The chain couples TRBV11-2 to TRBJ1-1; D unresolved. V gave up 5 bases and J gave up 0 bases, with 10 bases separating them. Per germline, CDR1 SGHAT and CDR2 FQNNGV. CDR3 length: 14 residues. In nucleotides, the CDR3 is TGTGCCAGCAGCGTTCAGGCGATGAACACTGAAGCTTTCTTT. This encodes CASSVQAMNTEAFF.

The CDR3 sequence: CSVSGTGVVTEAFF. CDR3 nucleotide sequence: TGCAGCGTCTCCGGGACAGGGGTTGTCACTGAAGCTTTCTTT. This rearrangement joins TRBV29-1 to TRBJ1-1, with TRBD1 identical over 10 bases. The ends lost 6 bases at V and 4 bases at J; junction bases unmatched: 8. The CDR3 has 14 amino acids. Germline V lookup: CDR1 SQVTM, CDR2 ANQGSEA.

The chain joins TRBV18 to TRBJ1-5; no reliable D call. V was cut by 6 bases and J by 1 base, with 10 bases left in between. Per the germline V gene, CDR1 is KGHSH and CDR2 is LQKENI. The CDR3 totals 14 residues. The CDR3 is CASSRSVSNQPQHF. The CDR3 nucleotides read TGTGCCAGCTCGCGCTCGGTGAGCAATCAGCCCCAGCATTTT. Full variable domain (outside the CDR3, taken from reference TRBV18 and TRBJ1-5): NAGVMQNPRHLVRRRGQEARLRCSPMKGHSHVYWYRQLPEEGLKFMVYLQKENIIDESGMPKERFSAEFPKEGPSILRIQQVVRGDSAAYFCASSRSVSNQPQHFGDGTRLSIL.

The rearrangement uses TRBV28 and TRBJ1-5; 9 nucleotides agree with TRBD1. The CDR3 contains 15 residues. The germline V gene encodes CDR1 MDHEN and CDR2 SYDVKM. The ends lost 6 bases at V and 4 bases at J; junction bases unmatched: 7. The CDR3: CASSFRQGVNQPQHF. DNA for the CDR3: TGTGCCAGCAGCTTTAGACAGGGGGTAAATCAGCCCCAGCATTTT.

This chain uses TRBV28 with TRBJ2-7, with D possibly TRBD1 on 6 matching bases. The V end was cut by 6 bases, the J end by 2 bases, with 14 bases between. Germline lookup yields CDR1 MDHEN and CDR2 SYDVKM. This CDR3 has 14 residues. CDR3 DNA sequence: TGTGCCAGCAGACCACAGGGTCGAGCCTACGAGCAGTACTTC. Translating gives CASRPQGRAYEQYF.

This clone was counted a few times. The chain carries TRBV28 and TRBJ2-1; D gene unclear. CDR3 length equals 15 residues. V lost 2 bases and J lost 0, with 8 bases in between. CDR1 is MDHEN and CDR2 is SYDVKM in the germline V gene. CDR3 region: CASSLVKASYNEQFF. Here the CDR3 DNA reads TGTGCCAGCAGTTTAGTTAAAGCCTCCTACAATGAGCAGTTCTTC.

This clone has just a few counts. V usage is TRBV18 and J usage is TRBJ1-5, with TRBD1 as a possible D gene (6 bases). V shed 8 bases and J shed 4 bases, with 15 bases lying between them. Per the germline V gene, CDR1 is KGHSH and CDR2 is LQKENI. The CDR3 loop spans 14 amino acids. The CDR3 here is CASEITGTNQPQHF. The DNA for the CDR3 is TGTGCCAGCGAGATAACAGGGACGAATCAGCCCCAGCATTTT.